The present TCR beta chain was sequenced within a study of OX40 agonist ivuxolimab in advanced cancers. Study overall: Past anti-PD-1, anti-PD-L1 or anti-CTLA-4 therapy was accepted, and roughly 42% had received some. Study-wide points: CD8+ T cells showed, on average, more clonal expansion than CD4+ cells. Some patients without response likewise showed low normalized clonal expansion.

The data were produced by immunoSEQ multiplex PCR, yet TCRdb's version contains in-frame clones alone and is incomplete. This sample carries more than 65,000 clones, nearly 90% of them seen once, and the ten largest clones take about 10%. Turning to this clone: Its antigen remains unidentified.

The CDR3 extends over 12 amino acids. Trimming stripped 0 bases from V and 6 bases from J, with 3 bases between. Germline loops: CDR1 MNHNS, CDR2 SASEGT. Patients had blood sampled at baseline and again on cycle 4 day 1 and cycle 7 day 1. Sequenced material: CD4+ or CD8+ T cells sorted from blood, taken in a trial of the OX40 agonist ivuxolimab. The origin of this receptor is an adult with an advanced solid tumor such as melanoma, head and neck, liver or kidney cancer. V gene TRBV6-1 combines with J gene TRBJ1-5; D not certain. The CDR3 here is CASSEALQPQHF. DNA for the CDR3: TGTGCCAGCAGTGAAGCTCTTCAGCCCCAGCATTTT.